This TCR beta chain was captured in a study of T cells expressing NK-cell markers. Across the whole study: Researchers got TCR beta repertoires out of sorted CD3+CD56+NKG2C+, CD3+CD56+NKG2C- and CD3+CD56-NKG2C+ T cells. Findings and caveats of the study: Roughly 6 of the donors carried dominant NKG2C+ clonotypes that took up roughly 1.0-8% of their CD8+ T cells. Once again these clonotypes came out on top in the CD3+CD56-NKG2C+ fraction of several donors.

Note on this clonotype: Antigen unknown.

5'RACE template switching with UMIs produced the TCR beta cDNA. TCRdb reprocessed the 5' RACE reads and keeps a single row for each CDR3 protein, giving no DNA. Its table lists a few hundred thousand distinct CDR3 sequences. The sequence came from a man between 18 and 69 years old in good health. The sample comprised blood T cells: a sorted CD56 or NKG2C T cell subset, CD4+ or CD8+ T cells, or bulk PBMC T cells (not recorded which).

The chain's CDR3 is CASSPGGVPETQYF. V usage is TRBV28 and J usage is TRBJ2-5; the D call of TRBD1 rests on TCRdb alone, since no DNA is present to check it. This CDR3 has 14 amino acids. From germline, CDR1 is MDHEN and CDR2 SYDVKM.